Listed below are T cell receptor beta chains from one sample, sequenced in a study of shared clonotypes between healthy human individuals. Sequenced by immunoSEQ multiplex PCR; TCRdb stores in-frame clones only, minus some. The table has around 2,100,000 clones, around 96% seen once. Sequenced: naive CD8+ T cells sorted from blood. These TCRs come from a man aged 18 to 35 in good health. CDR3s include the opening cysteine and the closing phenylalanine or tryptophan. A D gene is named only where the DNA matches it firmly. Some rows have no size entry. The others give once, few or many, or a class for an expanded clone.

DNA	CDR3	V	J	size	D
TGTGCCAGCGAAATTGGGCGGGAAACCTACTACGAGCAGTACTTC	CASEIGRETYYEQYF	TRBV2	TRBJ2-7	once	-
TGTGCCAGCAGTTACTTGGCGGGAGTACGAACCGGGGAGCTGTTTTTT	CASSYLAGVRTGELFF	TRBV6-5	TRBJ2-2	-	TRBD2
TGTGCCAGCAGCTTTAGCACGGAGGGGGCAAATCAGCCCCAGCATTTT	CASSFSTEGANQPQHF	TRBV5-6	TRBJ1-5	-	TRBD1
TGTGCCAGCTCCCGGACAGGGCTGGACACTGAAGCTTTCTTT	CASSRTGLDTEAFF	TRBV18	TRBJ1-1	few	TRBD1
TGTGCCAGCAGTGGGGTTTCCTACGAGCAGTACTTC	CASSGVSYEQYF	TRBV2	TRBJ2-7	-	-
TGTGCCACCAGGGGTCCAGATACGCAGTATTTT	CATRGPDTQYF	TRBV6-6	TRBJ2-3	-	-
TGTGCCAGTAGTAGACCTCAGGGGGCGCCGGTTTCGGCTGAAGCTTTCTTT	CASSRPQGAPVSAEAFF	TRBV19	TRBJ1-1	-	TRBD1
TGTGCTAGTGGTTCCCCCGCGGGAGTCTACAATGAGCAGTTCTTC	CASGSPAGVYNEQFF	TRBV12-5	TRBJ2-1	once	TRBD2
TGCGCCAGCAGCTTAGTTAGCGGGGAGTACAATGAGCAGTTCTTC	CASSLVSGEYNEQFF	TRBV5-1	TRBJ2-1	-	TRBD2
TGTGCCAGCAGCCCTCGGTGGGTAGCGGGGGGGACACGCACAGATACGCAGTATTTT	CASSPRWVAGGTRTDTQYF	TRBV9	TRBJ2-3	-	TRBD2